The T cell receptor (beta chain) described here comes from a study of T cells in Graves' hyperthyroidism and ophthalmopathy (dated by TCRdb to about 2019). Turning to the overall study: Peripheral blood samples were taken at the time of initial diagnosis, prior to any treatment. After sampling, hyperthyroidism patients received methimazole starting at 30 mg daily, and ophthalmopathy patients received high-dose intravenous methylprednisolone. To identify TCR V-J signatures that set the groups apart, the researchers used a discovery cohort of 100 patients, made up of under 50 with Graves' ophthalmopathy and some 56 with stable Graves' hyperthyroidism. For training and testing, the 100 or so patients in the discovery cohort were randomly divided in a 7:3 ratio. In about 6 Graves' hyperthyroidism patients, the study also compared T-cell repertoires from thyroid tissue with T-cell repertoires from blood. An independent validation cohort of 18 to 20 hyperthyroidism patients and roughly 16 patients who later progressed to ophthalmopathy tested prospective prediction of ophthalmopathy. The paper reports TCR Vbeta CDR3 sequencing of approximately 130 peripheral blood samples: around 41 ophthalmopathy, under 85 hyperthyroidism and approximately 17 progressor patients. The study at large found these results: In validation, the model predicted progression to ophthalmopathy a median of approximately 6.6 months before onset, with over 60% sensitivity and about 72% specificity. Ophthalmopathy was separated from stable hyperthyroidism by a 13 V-J signature model, with around 90% sensitivity and about 81% specificity obtained in cross-validation and 80%/75% obtained in testing. Most expanded thyroid clonotypes (frequency above 0.001) were also found in blood, which suggests that blood repertoires may mirror thyroid immune responses. No statistical method was used to set the sample size in advance, and investigators knew the group allocation.

The TCR beta CDR3 regions were amplified from the RNA transcripts. A first-round RT-PCR of the TCR CDR3 used the HTBI primer set with the Qiagen OneStep RT-PCR kit. Libraries were constructed in a second round of multiplex PCR, after which size selection and purification were performed. The libraries were sequenced on an Illumina HiSeq2000 using paired-end 100 bp reads. From the authors' description of their analysis: Raw data were processed with SOAPnuke, discarding reads with adapters, uncalled bases, mean Phred below 15, or no exact constant-primer or identifier match. COPE v1.2.5 was used to merge the high-quality paired reads, and each unique nucleotide sequence was defined as a clonotype. Clonotypes were aligned to IMGT TRBV, TRBD and TRBJ reference segments using MiTCR v1.1. The analysis included only V-J combinations with a frequency above 0.0001, which together covered more than 98% of the repertoires. A TCS score was defined as the ratio of F50 (clonal expansion) to E x V (chaos), with BLOSUM62-based TCRdist applied between CDR3 peptides within each V-J. Welch's t-statistics and random forest reduced some 510 V-J features to about 13, which were used in a naive Bayes classifier (R e1071). TCRdb ran its own pipeline on the public reads, namely fastp trimming at Q25 and MiXCR clone calling, and kept in-frame beta chains. CDR3 protein sequences are deduplicated, and each keeps its most common genes and DNA. None of the V and J calls come from the authors' own analysis; TCRdb made them. The sample table shows around 350,000 distinct CDR3 sequences, and roughly 14% are seen once. The ten largest clones represent 15% to 20% of the sample.

This clonotype was observed at least ten times. The target of this receptor is not known. The record has no base qualities; no much larger clone is one base away. Including the terminal cysteine and phenylalanine, the CDR3 comprises 15 residues. The DNA shown is the 45-base CDR3, in frame from base 1. V is cut by 7 bases and J by 1 base, and the space between the germline ends is 14 bases. CDR1 is given as SNHLY and CDR2 as FYNNEI, both from the germline V gene. Ophthalmopathy patients had moderately to severely active disease, with a Clinical Activity Score of 3 or more, a NOSPECS grade of 4 or more, and a disease duration of less than 3 months. Patients with uncontrolled infections, other autoimmune diseases, pregnancy or lactation were excluded. Diagnoses were established on the basis of clinical symptoms, serum thyroxine and TRAb, thyroid ultrasound, and orbital computed tomography. PBMCs were separated from 10 ml of fresh peripheral blood using Ficoll-Paque density gradient centrifugation. Total RNA was extracted using Trizol reagent, and RNA quality was assessed on an Agilent 2100 Bioanalyzer.

Material: blood. This clonotype was sampled from a woman younger than 45 with Graves' ophthalmopathy. The receptor chain draws on TRBV2 and TRBJ1-5; D gene: possibly TRBD1, on 6 matching bases. In nucleotide form, the sequence is TGTGCCAGCAACCTTTTAACAGGGAGCAATCAGCCCCAGCATTTT. Its product reads: CASNLLTGSNQPQHF. With the rest looked up from the reference TRBV2 and TRBJ1-5 genes rather than sequenced, the full variable domain is EPEVTQTPSHQVTQMGQEVILRCVPISNHLYFYWYRQILGQKVEFLVSFYNNEISEKSEIFDDQFSVERPDGSNFTLKIRSTKLEDSAMYFCASNLLTGSNQPQHFGDGTRLSIL.